Here is one T cell receptor (beta chain) with its context. This record comes from a study of shared clonotypes between healthy human individuals. The authors loaded 150 to 250 ng DNA, 27,000 or so T cell genomes, into sorted-subset replicate PCRs. TCRdb keeps only in-frame clones here, not all; method: immunoSEQ multiplex PCR. The table records some 2.1 million clones, about 95% of them present only once. Trimming took 1 base from V and 0 from J, leaving 7 bases between them. Germline V gene lookup returns CDR1 SGHTS and CDR2 YDEGEE. The CDR3 has 14 amino acids. Positive CCR7 selection of CD45RO-negative cells yielded the naive CD8 cells, and terminally differentiated effector memory CD45RA+ cells were excluded.

This sequence originates from a man aged 18 to 35 in good health. V gene TRBV5-8 combines with J gene TRBJ1-1; D is ambiguous. Sequencing was done on a sample of naive CD8+ T cells sorted from blood. The chain's CDR3 is CASSLTSMNTEAFF. CDR3 DNA sequence: TGTGCCAGCAGCTTGACAAGTATGAACACTGAAGCTTTCTTT.